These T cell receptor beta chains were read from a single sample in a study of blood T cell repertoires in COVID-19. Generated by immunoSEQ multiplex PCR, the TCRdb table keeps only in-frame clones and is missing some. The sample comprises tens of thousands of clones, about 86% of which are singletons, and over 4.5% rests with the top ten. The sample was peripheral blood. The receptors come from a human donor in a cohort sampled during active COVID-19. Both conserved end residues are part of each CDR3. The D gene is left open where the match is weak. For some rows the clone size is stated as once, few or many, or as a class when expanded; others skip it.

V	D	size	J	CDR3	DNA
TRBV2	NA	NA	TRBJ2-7	CASTVRRAYEQYF	TGTGCCAGCACGGTTCGCAGGGCCTACGAGCAGTACTTC
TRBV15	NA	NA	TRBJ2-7	CATSSINRDEQYF	TGTGCCACCAGCAGTATCAACAGGGACGAGCAGTACTTC
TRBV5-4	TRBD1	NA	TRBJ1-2	CASSLQGAGGYTF	TGTGCCAGCAGCTTGCAGGGGGCGGGTGGCTACACCTTC
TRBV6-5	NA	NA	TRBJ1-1	CASSLRQALNTEAFF	TGTGCCAGCAGTCTTAGACAGGCCCTGAACACTGAAGCTTTCTTT
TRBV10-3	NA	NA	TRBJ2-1	CAISAGPADNEQFF	TGTGCCATCTCTGCGGGACCGGCGGACAATGAGCAGTTCTTC
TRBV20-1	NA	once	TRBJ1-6	CSAGGPDNNSPLHF	TGCAGTGCTGGTGGGCCAGACAATAATTCACCCCTCCACTTT
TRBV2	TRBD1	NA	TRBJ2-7	CASKSSRDRGLYEQYF	TGTGCCAGCAAATCGTCGCGGGACAGGGGGCTCTACGAGCAGTACTTC
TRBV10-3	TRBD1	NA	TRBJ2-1	CAISGPGTGGAFEQFF	TGTGCCATCAGCGGACCCGGGACAGGGGGCGCTTTCGAGCAGTTCTTC
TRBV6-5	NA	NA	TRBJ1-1	CASSYRAGLNTEAFF	TGTGCCAGCAGTTACCGAGCAGGGTTGAACACTGAAGCTTTCTTT
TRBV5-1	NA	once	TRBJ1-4	CASSAGGTNEKLFF	TGCGCCAGCAGCGCGGGGGGTACTAATGAAAAACTGTTTTTT
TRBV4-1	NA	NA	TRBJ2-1	CASSPYRAAYNEQFF	TGCGCCAGCAGCCCCTACCGAGCCGCGTACAATGAGCAGTTCTTC
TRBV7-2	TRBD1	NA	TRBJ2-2	CASSLARTGYTGELFF	TGTGCCAGCAGCTTAGCTCGGACAGGTTATACCGGGGAGCTGTTTTTT
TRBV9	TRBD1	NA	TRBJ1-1	CASSSGQGRNTEAFF	TGTGCCAGCAGCTCAGGACAGGGAAGGAACACTGAAGCTTTCTTT
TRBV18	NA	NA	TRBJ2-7	CASSLGLYYEQYF	TGTGCCAGCTCACTAGGACTTTACTACGAGCAGTACTTC
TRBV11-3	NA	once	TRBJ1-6	CAIARALNSPLHF	TGTGCCATCGCGCGGGCCCTTAATTCACCCCTCCACTTT
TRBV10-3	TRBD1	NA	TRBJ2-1	CAISESMTGVIDKQFF	TGTGCCATCAGTGAGTCGATGACAGGGGTCATCGATAAGCAGTTCTTC
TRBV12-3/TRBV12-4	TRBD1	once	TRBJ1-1	CASSLRGAKEAFF	TGTGCCAGCAGCCTCAGGGGGGCGAAAGAAGCTTTCTTT
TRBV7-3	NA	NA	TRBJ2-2	CASSLKRAPGDSTNTGELFF	TGTGCCAGCAGCTTAAAAAGGGCCCCGGGGGACTCCACGAACACCGGGGAGCTGTTTTTT
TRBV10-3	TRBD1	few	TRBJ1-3	CAIRRDSSGNTIYF	TGTGCCATCAGGAGGGACAGCTCTGGAAACACCATATATTTT
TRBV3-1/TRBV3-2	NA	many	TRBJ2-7	CASSQTGGADGHEQYF	TGTGCCAGCAGCCAAACCGGTGGAGCAGATGGCCACGAGCAGTACTTC
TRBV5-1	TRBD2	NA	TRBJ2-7	CASSSQLAGGKYEQYF	TGCGCCAGCAGCTCCCAACTAGCGGGGGGTAAATACGAGCAGTACTTC
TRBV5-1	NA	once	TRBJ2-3	CASSSGTRDTDTQYF	TGCGCCAGCAGCTCCGGGACTCGGGACACAGATACGCAGTATTTT
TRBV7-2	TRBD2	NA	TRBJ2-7	CASSLAVVAGFTYEQYF	TGTGCCAGCAGCTTAGCTGTGGTAGCGGGCTTTACCTACGAGCAGTACTTC
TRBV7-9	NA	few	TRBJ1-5	CASSHGGTDQPQHF	TGTGCCAGCAGCCACGGGGGAACGGATCAGCCCCAGCATTTT
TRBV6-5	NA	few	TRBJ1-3	CASGQFPRSGNTIYF	TGTGCCAGCGGACAGTTCCCCCGGTCTGGAAACACCATATATTTT
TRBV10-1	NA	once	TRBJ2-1	CASSPGAASGRNEQFF	TGCGCCAGCTCCCCAGGGGCGGCTAGCGGTCGCAATGAGCAGTTCTTC
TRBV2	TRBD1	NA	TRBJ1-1	CASSLGQITEAFF	TGTGCCAGCAGTTTGGGACAGATCACTGAAGCTTTCTTT
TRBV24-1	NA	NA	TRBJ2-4	CATSGVDGAKNIQYF	TGTGCCACCAGTGGGGTCGACGGGGCCAAAAACATTCAGTACTTC
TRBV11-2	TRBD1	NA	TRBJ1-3	CASSPWTGGPGNTIYF	TGTGCCAGCAGCCCATGGACAGGGGGACCTGGAAACACCATATATTTT
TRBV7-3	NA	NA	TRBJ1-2	CASSWTGGNYGYTF	TGTGCCAGCAGCTGGACGGGAGGGAACTATGGCTACACCTTC
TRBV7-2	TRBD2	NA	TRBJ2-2	CASSLRTSGGGGELFF	TGTGCCAGCAGCTTACGGACTAGCGGAGGTGGCGGGGAGCTGTTTTTT
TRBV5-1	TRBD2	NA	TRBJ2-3	CASSLEGLVGDTQYF	TGCGCCAGCAGCTTGGAGGGACTAGTCGGGGATACGCAGTATTTT
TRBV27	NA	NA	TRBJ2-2	CASSLFGEVTGELFF	TGTGCCAGCAGTTTATTCGGGGAGGTCACCGGGGAGCTGTTTTTT
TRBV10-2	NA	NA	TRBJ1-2	CASFGGRTYGYTF	TGCGCCAGTTTCGGGGGGCGGACCTATGGCTACACCTTC
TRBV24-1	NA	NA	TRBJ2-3	CATSDSGTLIIRDTQYF	TGTGCCACCAGTGACTCGGGGACACTAATTATTCGAGATACGCAGTATTTT
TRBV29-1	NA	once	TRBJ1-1	CSVEDPPPRRGGTEAFF	TGCAGCGTTGAAGACCCCCCCCCTCGAAGGGGAGGCACTGAAGCTTTCTTT
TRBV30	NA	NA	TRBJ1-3	CAWSPTRGRGNTIYF	TGTGCCTGGAGTCCAACTAGGGGGAGAGGAAACACCATATATTTT
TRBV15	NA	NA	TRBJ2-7	CATSRDRGSYEQYF	TGTGCCACCAGCAGAGACAGGGGCTCCTACGAGCAGTACTTC
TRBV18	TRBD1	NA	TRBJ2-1	CASCRTGGGEQFF	TGTGCCAGCTGTAGGACAGGGGGCGGTGAGCAGTTCTTC
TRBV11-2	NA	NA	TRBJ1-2	CASSRYEVGYTF	TGTGCCAGTTCTCGTTATGAGGTTGGCTACACCTTC
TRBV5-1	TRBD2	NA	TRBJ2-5	CASSWGLRAGELTQYF	TGCGCCAGCAGCTGGGGATTGAGAGCGGGGGAGCTGACCCAGTACTTC
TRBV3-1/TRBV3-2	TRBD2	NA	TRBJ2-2	CASSQGSGGIGELFF	TGTGCCAGCAGCCAAGGTTCGGGGGGGATCGGGGAGCTGTTTTTT
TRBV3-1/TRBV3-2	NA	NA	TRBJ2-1	CASSPVHNEQFF	TGTGCCAGCAGCCCCGTCCACAATGAGCAGTTCTTC
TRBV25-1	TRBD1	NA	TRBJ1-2	CASSNTGTGGVTGYTF	TGTGCCAGCAGCAACACCGGGACAGGGGGCGTAACTGGCTACACCTTC
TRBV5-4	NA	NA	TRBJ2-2	CASSSASGLTGELFF	TGTGCCAGCAGCTCCGCCTCAGGTCTCACCGGGGAGCTGTTTTTT
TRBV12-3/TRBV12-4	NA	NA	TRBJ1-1	CASSFGQITEAFF	TGTGCCAGCAGTTTTGGACAGATCACTGAAGCTTTCTTT
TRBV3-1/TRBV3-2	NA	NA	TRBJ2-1	CASSQDTSFYNEQFF	TGTGCCAGCAGCCAAGATACTAGCTTCTACAATGAGCAGTTCTTC
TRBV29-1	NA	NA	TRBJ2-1	CSVDVYNEQFF	TGCAGCGTTGACGTGTACAATGAGCAGTTCTTC
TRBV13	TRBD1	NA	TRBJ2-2	CASSAGGNTGELFF	TGTGCCAGCAGCGCAGGGGGGAACACCGGGGAGCTGTTTTTT
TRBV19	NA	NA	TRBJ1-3	CASGGGNTIYF	TGTGCCAGTGGCGGTGGAAACACCATATATTTT